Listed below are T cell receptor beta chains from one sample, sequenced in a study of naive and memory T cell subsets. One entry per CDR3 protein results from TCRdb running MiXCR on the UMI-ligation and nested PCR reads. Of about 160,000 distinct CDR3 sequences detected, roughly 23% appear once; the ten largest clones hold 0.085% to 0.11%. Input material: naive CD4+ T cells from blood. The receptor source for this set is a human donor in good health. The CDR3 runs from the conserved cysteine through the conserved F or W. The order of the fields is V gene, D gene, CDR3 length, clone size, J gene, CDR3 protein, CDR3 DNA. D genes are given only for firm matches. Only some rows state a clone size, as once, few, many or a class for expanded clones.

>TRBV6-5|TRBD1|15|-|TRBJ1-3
CASSQMGTAGNTIYF
TGTGCCAGCAGCCAGATGGGGACAGCTGGAAACACCATATATTTT
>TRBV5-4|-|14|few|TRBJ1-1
CASSDGQLNTEAFF
TGTGCCAGCAGCGATGGACAGTTGAACACTGAAGCTTTCTTT
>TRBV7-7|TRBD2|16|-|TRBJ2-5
CASSLRQASGQETQYF
TGTGCTAGCAGCTTAAGGCAGGCTAGCGGACAAGAGACCCAGTACTTC
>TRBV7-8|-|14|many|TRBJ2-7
CASSLDRALNEQYF
TGTGCCAGCAGCTTAGACAGGGCCCTCAACGAGCAGTACTTC
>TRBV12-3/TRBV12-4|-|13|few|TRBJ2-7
CASSPGTFHEQYF
TGTGCCAGCAGTCCCGGGACTTTCCACGAGCAGTACTTC
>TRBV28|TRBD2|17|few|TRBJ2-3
CASSPGWQREWTDTQYF
TGTGCCAGCAGTCCCGGGTGGCAGCGGGAGTGGACAGATACGCAGTATTTT
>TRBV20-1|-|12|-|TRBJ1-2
CSASNTIYGYTF
TGCAGTGCTAGTAATACGATCTATGGCTACACCTTC
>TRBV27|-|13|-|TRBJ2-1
CASSFDFNNEQFF
TGTGCCAGCAGTTTTGATTTTAACAATGAGCAGTTCTTC
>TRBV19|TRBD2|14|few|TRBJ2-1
CATKIAGGGVVQFF
TGTGCCACCAAGATAGCGGGAGGGGGGGTGGTTCAGTTCTTC
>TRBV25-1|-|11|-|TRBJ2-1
CASSAIYEQFF
TGTGCCAGCAGTGCAATCTATGAGCAGTTCTTC
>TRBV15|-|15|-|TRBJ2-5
CATSRDRAQQETQYF
TGTGCCACCAGCAGAGATCGTGCACAGCAAGAGACCCAGTACTTC
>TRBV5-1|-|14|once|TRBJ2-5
CASSKGRKEETQYF
TGCGCCAGCAGCAAGGGACGGAAAGAAGAGACCCAGTACTTC
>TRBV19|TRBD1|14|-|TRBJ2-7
CASSSQQGQNEQYF
TGTGCCAGTAGTAGTCAACAGGGGCAGAACGAGCAGTACTTC
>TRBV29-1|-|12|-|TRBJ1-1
CSAVREGTEAFF
TGCAGCGCCGTCAGGGAGGGCACTGAAGCTTTCTTT
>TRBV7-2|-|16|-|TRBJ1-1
CASSYMGQGVNTEAFF
TGTGCCAGCAGCTACATGGGGCAGGGTGTGAACACTGAAGCTTTCTTT
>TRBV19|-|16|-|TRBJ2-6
CASSPYSTSGANVLTF
TGTGCCAGTAGTCCCTACAGCACCTCTGGGGCCAACGTCCTGACTTTC
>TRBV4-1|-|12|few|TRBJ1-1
CASSPNGDEAFF
TGCGCCAGCAGCCCAAACGGAGATGAAGCTTTCTTT
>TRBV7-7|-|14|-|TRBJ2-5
CASSFRGPQETQYF
TGTGCTAGCAGCTTCAGGGGCCCCCAAGAGACCCAGTACTTC
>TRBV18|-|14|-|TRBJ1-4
CASSPGLGPEKLFF
TGTGCCAGCTCTCCCGGATTGGGGCCCGAAAAACTGTTTTTT
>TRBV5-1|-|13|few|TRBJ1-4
CASSQGIGEKLFF
TGCGCCAGCAGCCAGGGCATCGGTGAAAAACTGTTTTTT
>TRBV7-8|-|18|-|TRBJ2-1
CASSSRSLGARRDNEQFF
TGTGCCAGCAGCTCCCGGTCCTTAGGAGCGCGCAGGGACAATGAGCAGTTCTTC
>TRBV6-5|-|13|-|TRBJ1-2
CASSYSRGMGYTF
TGTGCCAGCAGTTACTCGAGGGGAATGGGCTACACCTTC
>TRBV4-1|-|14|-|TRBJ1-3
CASSQEGSGNTIYF
TGCGCCAGCAGCCAAGAAGGGTCCGGAAACACCATATATTTT
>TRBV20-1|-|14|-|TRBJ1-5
CSAPRVGGNQPQHF
TGCAGTGCCCCAAGGGTAGGGGGCAATCAGCCCCAGCATTTT
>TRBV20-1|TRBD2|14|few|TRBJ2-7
CSAPFGGTVYEQYF
TGCAGTGCTCCGTTCGGGGGGACGGTTTACGAGCAGTACTTC
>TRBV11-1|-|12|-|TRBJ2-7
CASSILPYEQYF
TGTGCCAGCAGCATCCTCCCCTACGAGCAGTACTTC
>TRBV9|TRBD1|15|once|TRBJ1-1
CASSVAAGGLTEAFF
TGTGCCAGCAGCGTAGCTGCAGGGGGCCTCACTGAAGCTTTCTTT
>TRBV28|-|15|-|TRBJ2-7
CASSYPNRIVYEQYF
TGTGCCAGCAGTTACCCGAACCGGATCGTCTACGAGCAGTACTTC
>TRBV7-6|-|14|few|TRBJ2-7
CASSLEEGGYEQYF
TGTGCCAGCAGCTTAGAGGAGGGTGGTTACGAGCAGTACTTC
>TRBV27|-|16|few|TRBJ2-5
CASSTKQDLWGETQYF
TGTGCCAGCAGTACGAAACAGGACCTCTGGGGAGAGACCCAGTACTTC
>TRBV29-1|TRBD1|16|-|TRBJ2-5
CSVEPRDRGYQETQYF
TGCAGCGTTGAACCAAGGGACAGGGGGTACCAAGAGACCCAGTACTTC
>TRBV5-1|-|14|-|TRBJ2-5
CASKQLGNSETQYF
TGCGCCAGCAAACAATTGGGAAACTCGGAGACCCAGTACTTC
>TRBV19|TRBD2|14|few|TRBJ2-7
CASRDSGRAVEQYF
TGTGCCAGTAGAGATAGCGGGAGGGCCGTAGAGCAGTACTTC
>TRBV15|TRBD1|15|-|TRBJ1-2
CATSREQGPEEGYTF
TGTGCCACCAGCAGAGAACAGGGGCCCGAGGAGGGCTACACCTTC
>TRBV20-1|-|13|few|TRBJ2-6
CSAMLAGANVLTF
TGCAGTGCCATGCTTGCTGGGGCCAACGTCCTGACTTTC
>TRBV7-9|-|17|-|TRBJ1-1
CASSPQGGGLGNTEAFF
TGTGCCAGCAGCCCCCAAGGGGGGGGCCTGGGTAACACTGAAGCTTTCTTT
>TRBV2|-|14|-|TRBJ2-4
CASIPEIAKNIQYF
TGTGCCAGCATCCCAGAGATAGCCAAAAACATTCAGTACTTC
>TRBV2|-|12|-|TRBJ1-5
CASRRIDQPQHF
TGTGCCAGCAGACGTATCGACCAGCCCCAGCATTTT
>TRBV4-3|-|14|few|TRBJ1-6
CASSQGEGGSPLHF
TGCGCCAGCAGCCAAGGGGAGGGTGGGTCACCCCTCCACTTT
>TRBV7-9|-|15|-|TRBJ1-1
CASSPDGQLNTEAFF
TGTGCCAGCAGCCCCGACGGACAGTTGAACACTGAAGCTTTCTTT
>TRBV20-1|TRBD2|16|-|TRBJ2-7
CSARDVGTSGVYEQYF
TGCAGTGCTAGAGATGTTGGGACTAGCGGGGTTTACGAGCAGTACTTC
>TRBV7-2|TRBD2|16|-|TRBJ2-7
CASSFSGTSFTYEQYF
TGTGCCAGCAGCTTTTCGGGGACTAGCTTTACCTACGAGCAGTACTTC